These T cell receptor beta chains were read from a single sample in a study of shared clonotypes between healthy human individuals. Repertoires were generated with immunoSEQ multiplex PCR, while TCRdb's copy carries only in-frame clones and drops some. The table includes some 1,100,000 clones, around 82% detected once. Sequencing used memory CD4+ T cells from PBMCs. These TCRs come from a man aged 18-30 years in good health. Some clones in this sample may be carry-over from other donors' samples. The CDR3 runs from the conserved cysteine through the conserved F or W. The D gene is left open where the match is weak. Clone sizes are given selectively: once, few, many, or a class where the clone is expanded.

clone_size,d_call,v_call,j_call,cdr3_nt,cdr3_aa
-,-,TRBV5-8,TRBJ1-1,TGTGCCAGCAGCTTGGCCCTGGGGGCCTCAAACACTGAAGCTTTCTTT,CASSLALGASNTEAFF
-,-,TRBV6-1,TRBJ1-2,TGTGCCAGCATCCCAGCGACCAACTATGGCTACACCTTC,CASIPATNYGYTF
-,TRBD2,TRBV5-4,TRBJ2-1,TGTGCCAGCAGCCTTAGCGGGGCCGCCTACAATGAGCAGTTCTTC,CASSLSGAAYNEQFF
-,-,TRBV29-1,TRBJ1-1,TGCAGCGCCCGGTGGAACACTGAAGCTTTCTTT,CSARWNTEAFF
-,-,TRBV5-1,TRBJ2-7,TGCGCCAGCAGCTTCGAGGGGGCCTACGAGCAGTACTTC,CASSFEGAYEQYF
-,-,TRBV19,TRBJ1-2,TGTGCCAGTAGTATAGGAGTTAACTATGGCTACACCTTC,CASSIGVNYGYTF
few,-,TRBV28,TRBJ1-1,TGTGCCAGCAATCCTTCGGGGGGCACTGAAGCTTTCTTT,CASNPSGGTEAFF
-,-,TRBV21-1,TRBJ2-7,TGTGCCAGCAGCACCCGACAGGGCGTCTACGAGCAGTACTTC,CASSTRQGVYEQYF
-,TRBD1,TRBV18,TRBJ2-1,TGTGCCAGCTCACCTGGGACAGGGGGCCCCAATGAGCAGTTCTTC,CASSPGTGGPNEQFF
-,TRBD1,TRBV28,TRBJ2-7,TGTGCCAGCAGTTTATCATCAGGGGGCCTCTCCTACGAGCAGTACTTC,CASSLSSGGLSYEQYF
-,-,TRBV6-1,TRBJ2-6,TGTGCCAGCACGGGGTTGGGCTCTGGGGCCAACGTCCTGACTTTC,CASTGLGSGANVLTF
few,TRBD1,TRBV7-2,TRBJ2-7,TGTGCCAGCAGCTTAGGTCCAGGGGGCCGCGAGCAGTACTTC,CASSLGPGGREQYF
-,-,TRBV11-2,TRBJ2-1,TGTGCCAGCAGCTCTCCCTGGGGGTTGGGCTACAATGAGCAGTTCTTC,CASSSPWGLGYNEQFF
-,-,TRBV27,TRBJ1-2,TGTGCCAGCAGTGCTGAGAGGAGTCTCCCTGGCTACACCTTC,CASSAERSLPGYTF
once,TRBD2,TRBV6-6,TRBJ2-1,TGTGCCAGCAGTTACCCCCCTGGGCGGGAGGGGGAGCAGTTCTTC,CASSYPPGREGEQFF
-,-,TRBV6-5,TRBJ2-7,TGTGCCAGCAGGGCTACAGCAACCTACGAGCAGTACTTC,CASRATATYEQYF
-,-,TRBV4-2,TRBJ2-3,TGTGCCAGCAGCCGGGCCAGCGGCGGGTTCACAAATACGCAGTATTTT,CASSRASGGFTNTQYF
-,-,TRBV5-6,TRBJ2-7,TGTGCCAGCAGCTTGGGGTTACGGGACATCTCCTACGAGCAGTACTTC,CASSLGLRDISYEQYF
-,TRBD1,TRBV7-2,TRBJ2-7,TGTGCCAGCAGCCCGGGACAGGCCAACGAGCAGTACTTC,CASSPGQANEQYF
-,-,TRBV10-3,TRBJ2-3,TGTGCCATCAGTGAGTATCGGGGAGCGAGCACAGATACGCAGTATTTT,CAISEYRGASTDTQYF
-,TRBD2,TRBV6-1,TRBJ2-3,TGTGCCAGCAGTAAGGTAGCGGGGCCAGATACGCAGTATTTT,CASSKVAGPDTQYF
-,-,TRBV15,TRBJ2-7,TGTGCCACCAGCATCCCCTCGGGGACGGATTCCTACGAGCAGTACTTC,CATSIPSGTDSYEQYF
-,-,TRBV4-2,TRBJ2-2,TGTGCCAGCAGCCAACAAAGCGAACTAACCGGGGAGCTGTTTTTT,CASSQQSELTGELFF
few,-,TRBV27,TRBJ1-2,TGTGCCAGCAGTTTTAAGGGCTACACCTTC,CASSFKGYTF
-,TRBD1,TRBV29-1,TRBJ1-1,TGCAGCGTTGCTAAGGGGGACAGGGGGCGATTGGCTTTCTTT,CSVAKGDRGRLAFF
-,TRBD1,TRBV10-3,TRBJ1-4,TGTGCCATCGGACAGGGGGTATCAGGCGAAAAACTGTTTTTT,CAIGQGVSGEKLFF
-,TRBD2,TRBV29-1,TRBJ2-1,TGCAGCGCCAAAGGAAGAGCGGGAAGCTACAATGAGCAGTTCTTC,CSAKGRAGSYNEQFF
-,-,TRBV5-1,TRBJ2-3,TGCGCCAGCAGCCGCCAGACTAGGGCAGATACGCAGTATTTT,CASSRQTRADTQYF
-,-,TRBV5-1,TRBJ1-1,TGCGCCAGCTCCCCCGGGACTCTTGATTCGAACACTGAAGCTTTCTTT,CASSPGTLDSNTEAFF
few,-,TRBV6-6,TRBJ2-7,TGTGCCAGCACCCCATGGCCTTTTAACGAGCAGTACTTC,CASTPWPFNEQYF
-,TRBD2,TRBV5-1,TRBJ2-7,TGCGCCAGCAGCCTGGGACTAGCGGGGGCCTACGAGCAGTACTTC,CASSLGLAGAYEQYF
few,TRBD2,TRBV5-1,TRBJ2-1,TGCGCCAGCAGACTCAGACTAGCGGGGGACAATGAGCAGTTCTTC,CASRLRLAGDNEQFF
-,-,TRBV6-6,TRBJ1-1,TGTGCCATCAGTGATGCGGACACTGAAGCTTTCTTT,CAISDADTEAFF
-,-,TRBV19,TRBJ2-1,TGTGCCAGTAGTCGAACACCGGGACCAAGATACAATGAGCAGTTCTTC,CASSRTPGPRYNEQFF
-,-,TRBV6-1,TRBJ2-2,TGTGCCAGCAGTGAGGGCAGTTCGAACACCGGGGAGCTGTTTTTT,CASSEGSSNTGELFF
few,-,TRBV25-1,TRBJ2-6,TGTGCCAGCAGTGAATGGGTTACCGGGGAGTCTGGGGCCAACGTCCTGACTTTC,CASSEWVTGESGANVLTF
few,TRBD1,TRBV7-2,TRBJ1-5,TGTGCCAGCAGCGTGAATGGGCCAGGGACAGGTCAGCCCCAGCATTTT,CASSVNGPGTGQPQHF